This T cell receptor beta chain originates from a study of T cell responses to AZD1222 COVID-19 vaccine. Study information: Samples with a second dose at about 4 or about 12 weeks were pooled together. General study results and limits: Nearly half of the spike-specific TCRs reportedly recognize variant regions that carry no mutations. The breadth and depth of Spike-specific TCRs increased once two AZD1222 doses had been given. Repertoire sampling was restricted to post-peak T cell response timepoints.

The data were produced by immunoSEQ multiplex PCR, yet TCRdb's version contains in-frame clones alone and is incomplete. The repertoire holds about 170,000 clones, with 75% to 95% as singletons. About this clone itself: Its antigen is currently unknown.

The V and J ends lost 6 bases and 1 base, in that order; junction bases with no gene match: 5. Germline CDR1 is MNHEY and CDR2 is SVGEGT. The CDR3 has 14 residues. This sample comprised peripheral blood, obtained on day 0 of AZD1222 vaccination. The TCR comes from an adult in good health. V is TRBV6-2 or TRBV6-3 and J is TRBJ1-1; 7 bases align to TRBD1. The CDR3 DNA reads TGTGCCAGCAGCCTAGGACAGGCGAACACTGAAGCTTTCTTT. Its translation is CASSLGQANTEAFF.